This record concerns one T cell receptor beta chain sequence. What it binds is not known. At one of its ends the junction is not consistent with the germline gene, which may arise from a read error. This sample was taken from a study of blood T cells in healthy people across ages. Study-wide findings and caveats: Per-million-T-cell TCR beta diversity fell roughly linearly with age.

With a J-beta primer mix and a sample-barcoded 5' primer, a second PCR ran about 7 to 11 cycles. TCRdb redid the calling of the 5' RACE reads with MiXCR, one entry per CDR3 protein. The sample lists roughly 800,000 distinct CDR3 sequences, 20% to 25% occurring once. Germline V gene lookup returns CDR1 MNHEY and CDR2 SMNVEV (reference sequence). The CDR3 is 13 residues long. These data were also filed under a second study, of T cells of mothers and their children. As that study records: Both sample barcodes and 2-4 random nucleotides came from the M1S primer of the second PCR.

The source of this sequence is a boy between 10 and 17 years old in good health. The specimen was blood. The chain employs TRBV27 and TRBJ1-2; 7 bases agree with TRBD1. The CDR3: CVSSLWTGYGYTF. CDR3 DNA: TGTGTCAGCAGTTTATGGACAGGCTATGGCTACACCTTC.